This entry describes one T cell receptor beta chain. Its target is not known. Germline V gene data show CDR1 as MNHEY and CDR2 as SVGAGI. This CDR3 comprises 15 residues. Trimming pared 2 bases from V and 0 bases from J, leaving 11 bases between. Clones were sequenced by immunoSEQ multiplex PCR, and TCRdb holds only the in-frame ones, with some missing. The table records over 65,000 clones, 86% of them present only once. The entry originates in a study of OX40 agonist ivuxolimab in advanced cancers. Study context: The dose of intravenous ivuxolimab that patients received every 2 weeks ranged from 0.01 to 10 mg/kg. Participants, around 80% male, averaged around 64 years of age, ranging from about 20 to 80. Overall study results and limits: A proportion of nonresponders additionally exhibited low normalized T-cell clonal expansion.

The genes are TRBV6-5 and TRBJ2-7; D remains ambiguous. The sample consisted of CD4+ or CD8+ T cells sorted from blood, taken in a trial of the OX40 agonist ivuxolimab. The TCR sequence derives from an adult with an advanced solid tumor such as melanoma, head and neck, liver or kidney cancer. Written as DNA, the CDR3 is TGTGCCAGCAGTTACCCCAAGGGCAGCTCCTACGAGCAGTACTTC. Its protein product is CASSYPKGSSYEQYF.